This T cell receptor beta chain was obtained from a study of blood T cell repertoires in COVID-19. Study-wide background: The United States, Italy and Spain supplied acute and convalescent COVID-19 samples. PBMCs, B-cell-depleted T cells, or T cells were the source of the cDNA or gDNA that made up the material.

Per the germline V gene, CDR1 is KGHDR and CDR2 is SFDVKD. Trimming cost V 1 base and J 3 bases, with 6 bases left between them. The CDR3 sequence is 13 residues long. Repertoires were generated with immunoSEQ multiplex PCR, while TCRdb's copy carries only in-frame clones and drops some. Of about 120,000 clones in the sample, roughly 79% were seen once. The chain combines TRBV24-1 with TRBJ2-7; perhaps TRBD1 as D (6 bases). Sequenced sample: peripheral blood. The clonotype comes from a man aged 70-80 years with acute or convalescent COVID-19. CDR3 in DNA: TGTGCCACCAGTGATTTACAGGGCTACGAGCAGTACTTC. Protein: CATSDLQGYEQYF.